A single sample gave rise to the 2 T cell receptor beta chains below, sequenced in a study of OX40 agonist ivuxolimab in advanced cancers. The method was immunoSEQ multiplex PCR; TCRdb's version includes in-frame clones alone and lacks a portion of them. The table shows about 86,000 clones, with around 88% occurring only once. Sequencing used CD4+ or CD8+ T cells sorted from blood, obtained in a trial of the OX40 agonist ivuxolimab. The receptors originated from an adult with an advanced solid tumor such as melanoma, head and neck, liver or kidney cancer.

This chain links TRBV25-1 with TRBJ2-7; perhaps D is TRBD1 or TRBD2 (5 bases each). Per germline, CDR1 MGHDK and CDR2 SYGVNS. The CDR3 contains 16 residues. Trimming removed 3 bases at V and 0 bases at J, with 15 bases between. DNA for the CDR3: TGTGCCAGCAGTGATACCGGGACCCAAAGCTCCTACGAGCAGTACTTC. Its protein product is CASSDTGTQSSYEQYF.

DNA of the CDR3: TGTGCCAGCTCAACCAGCCGGGACAGGGGGTCACCCCTCCACTTT. This translates into CASSTSRDRGSPLHF. The chain is built from TRBV18 and TRBJ1-6; 11 nucleotides line up with TRBD1. CDR1 and CDR2 from the germline V gene are KGHSH and LQKENI. Trimming removed 5 bases from V and 10 bases from J; junction bases left unmatched: 7. The length of the CDR3 is 15 residues.